This T cell receptor (beta chain) appears in the sequencing data of a study of blood T cells in healthy people across ages (dated by TCRdb to the mid-2010s). A note on the overall study: In model experiments, roughly one uniquely barcoded TCR beta cDNA molecule per two T cells was captured by template switching. Using deep sequencing normalized with unique cDNA molecular identifiers, the study measured how TCR beta repertoire diversity changes with age. Four age groups were formed from the donors: young (average approximately 16 years), middle-aged (approximately 40), aged (approximately 60) and long-lived (more than 75). To avoid experimental bias, donors of different ages were distributed randomly across sequencing lanes. Using the same blood draw, the study looked at two additional independent replicas of 1 million unique cDNA reads for two donors, one aged 18 to 30 and the other aged 80 or older.

The paper's findings and limits, for the study overall: Since profiling was done on bulk unsorted PBMCs, naive and antigen-experienced compartments could not be conclusively compared. As age increased, observed TCR beta diversity per million T cells dropped in a roughly linear way, and a significant reduction was already evident by age around 41. Estimates of total diversity from one million sequenced T cells were regarded as lower bounds and underestimates. The CMV infection status of donors was not known, potentially confounding age-related changes in expanded clonotypes. Compared with the aged group, the long-lived group had more naive CD4+ T cells, fewer expanded clones and increased TCR diversity, a pattern suggesting age selection. A strong correlation was found between observed TCR beta diversity and the percentage of naive T cells measured by flow cytometry.

As regards this clonotype: It has no known antigen specificity. Per-base quality was not reported, and no clone a single base away is much larger than it.

The CDR3 contains 14 residues, cysteine and phenylalanine counted. The retained sequence is limited to the CDR3, 42 bases, with the frame set at the first base. V loses 6 bases, J loses 0 bases, and the germline ends lie 12 bases apart. For CDR1 and CDR2, the germline V gene lists MNHEY and SVGAGI. Donors were a few dozen systemically healthy Caucasian individuals from Russia aged roughly 6 to 90 years. Ten milliliters of peripheral blood were drawn from each donor into EDTA-treated Vacutainer tubes. Ficoll-Paque density-gradient centrifugation was used to isolate PBMCs, with at least 6.5 million obtained per sample. Trizol reagent was used to extract total RNA from PBMCs, with at least 5 micrograms per sample. For every donor, an aliquot of PBMCs went through flow cytometry to measure the percentages of naive CD45RAhigh/CD27high T cells. Libraries were prepared through 5' RACE. A second PCR of roughly 7 to 11 cycles was performed with a sample-barcoded 5' primer and a J-beta primer mix. Each TCR beta cDNA molecule received a unique molecular identifier from a template-switch 5' adaptor carrying 12 random nucleotides. Each sample yielded at least 3 million CDR3-containing paired-end reads. First-strand cDNA was synthesized from all RNA with the Mint cDNA synthesis kit, primed by a TRBC-specific oligonucleotide. Following uracil-DNA glycosylase treatment, all cDNA underwent a first 18-cycle PCR with the universal primers M1SS and BC2_uni_R. As for the authors' bioinformatics: For normalization, 1 million high-quality reads, each with a distinct molecular identifier, were randomly selected from each sample. Instead of being binned into consensus sequences, reads with shared molecular identifiers were discarded. CDR3 identification, clonotype clustering and error correction used MiTCR with a Q25 quality threshold and the strictest error-elimination algorithm. A nonparametric unseen species model using Euler transformation provided a lower-bound estimate of total TCR beta diversity. TCRdb applied fastp at Q25 and MiXCR to the public reads, then kept only in-frame beta chains. Duplicate CDR3 protein sequences are folded into a single record with the most common DNA and genes. These V and J calls rely on TCRdb rather than the paper's analysis. The sample includes roughly 1.9 million distinct CDR3 sequences, with about two fifths observed a single time. About 21% of the sample comes from the top ten.

Sequenced input: blood. This clonotype was obtained from a human donor in good health. The V and J genes are TRBV6-5 and TRBJ2-7, with the D call perhaps TRBD1 or TRBD2, each one matching 5 bases. The CDR3 is CASRLTGASYEQYF. The sequenced DNA is TGTGCCAGCAGATTAACCGGGGCCTCCTACGAGCAGTACTTC.